The present T cell receptor beta chain was sequenced within a study of regulatory T cells in long-lasting Graves disease. Building the TCR beta libraries relied on iRepertoire HTBI primers, and CDR3 regions underwent Arm-PCR. A single record per CDR3 protein comes from TCRdb applying MiXCR to the multiplex PCR reads. The sample has around 500,000 distinct CDR3 sequences, approximately 13% seen once; the top ten hold 8% to 10%. This clonotype was picked up a small number of times. Noted time point: newly diagnosed GD, antithyroid drugs for less than 3 months. TCR sequences were obtained from RNA taken from PBMCs. The CDR3 length is 16 residues. V dropped 4 bases and J dropped 2; count of bases not matched to a gene: 9. The germline gives CDR1 DFQATT, CDR2 SNEGSKA (reference sequence). Separately, the same data were catalogued under a study of T cells in Graves' hyperthyroidism and ophthalmopathy.

Sequencing used peripheral blood mononuclear cells (PBMCs), obtained at new diagnosis, from a patient treated with antithyroid drugs. The rearrangement links TRBV20-1 to TRBJ2-3; TRBD2 agrees at 10 bases. This sequence originates from a man aged 30 to 39 with Graves disease. Here the CDR3 reads CSATTGLAEITDTQYF. The CDR3 DNA sequence: TGCAGTGCTACGACCGGACTAGCGGAAATCACAGATACGCAGTATTTT.